Given below is one T cell receptor (beta chain) in context. Antigen unknown. V dropped 1 base and J dropped 8 bases, with 8 bases sitting between them. The CDR3 consists of 12 residues. CDR1 SGHDN and CDR2 FVKESK come from the germline V gene. These data belong to a study of persistence of HIV-infected CD4 T cells. General observations from the study: The rare CMV-responding cells with HIV-1 proviruses were not separately TCR-sequenced. CMV- and Gag-responding cells had lower TCRbeta richness than CD3/CD28-responding cells.

Cells were stimulated with overlapping HIV-1 Gag 15-mer peptides. Sorted nonresponding memory CD4+ T cells were CD40L-negative, CD69-negative, CD45RO-high. The immunoSEQ assay was version 4, run in survey mode. The repertoire was sequenced with immunoSEQ multiplex PCR; TCRdb's copy has only in-frame clones and lacks some. The table shows roughly 60,000 clones, with over 60% occurring only once. The sequence derives from an adult man with HIV who was CMV-seropositive. The chain has TRBV14 and TRBJ1-1; no reliable D call. The material sequenced was CD4+ T cells sorted from PBMCs after roughly 19-hour stimulation, taken from a patient who received antiretroviral therapy. Written as DNA, the CDR3 is TGTGCCAGCAGCCAAGGAAGACTAGAAGCTTTCTTT. Translated, it gives CASSQGRLEAFF.